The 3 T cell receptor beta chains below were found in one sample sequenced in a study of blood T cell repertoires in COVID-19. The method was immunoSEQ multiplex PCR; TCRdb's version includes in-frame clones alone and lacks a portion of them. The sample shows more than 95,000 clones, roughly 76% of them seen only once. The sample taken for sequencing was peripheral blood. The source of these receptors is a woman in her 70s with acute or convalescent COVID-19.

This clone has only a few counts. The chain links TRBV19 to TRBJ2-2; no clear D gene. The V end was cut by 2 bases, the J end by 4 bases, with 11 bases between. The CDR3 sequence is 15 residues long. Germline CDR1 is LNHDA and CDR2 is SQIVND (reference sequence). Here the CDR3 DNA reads TGTGCCAGTAGTATAAGTGGGCTCTCCACCGGGGAGCTGTTTTTT. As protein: CASSISGLSTGELFF.

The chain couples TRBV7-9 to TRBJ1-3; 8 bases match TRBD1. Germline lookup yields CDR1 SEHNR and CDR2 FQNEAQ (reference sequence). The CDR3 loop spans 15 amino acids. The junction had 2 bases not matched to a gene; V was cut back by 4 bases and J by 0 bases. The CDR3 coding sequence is TGTGCCAGCAGCTCTACAGGGGGCTCTGGAAACACCATATATTTT. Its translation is CASSSTGGSGNTIYF.

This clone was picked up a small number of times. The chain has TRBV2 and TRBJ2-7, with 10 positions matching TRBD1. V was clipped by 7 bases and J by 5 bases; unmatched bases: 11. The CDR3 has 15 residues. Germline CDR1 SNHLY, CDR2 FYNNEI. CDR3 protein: CASTWGPGTGDEQYF. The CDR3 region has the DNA TGTGCCAGCACCTGGGGTCCCGGGACAGGGGACGAGCAGTACTTC.